A selection of T cell receptor beta chains follows, all from one sample in a study of technical replicates of blood from a handful of donors. The data were produced by immunoSEQ multiplex PCR, yet TCRdb's version contains in-frame clones alone and is incomplete. Of about 74,000 clones in the sample, about 95% were seen once. The sequenced sample was T cells isolated from PBMCs. The receptors derive from a human donor in good health. CDR3s include the opening cysteine and the closing phenylalanine or tryptophan. A D gene is named only where the DNA matches it firmly. Not all rows give a size; the values are once, few, many and, for expanded clones, a class.

d_gene	abundance	v_gene	j_gene	CDR3nt	CDR3aa
-	-	TRBV6-4	TRBJ1-1	TGTGCCAGCAGTGAATTTGGAGGGAACACTGAAGCTTTCTTT	CASSEFGGNTEAFF
TRBD1	-	TRBV15	TRBJ1-2	TGTGCCACCAGCACCCGTCTCGGACAGGGACGTAACTATGGCTACACCTTC	CATSTRLGQGRNYGYTF
TRBD2	-	TRBV4-1	TRBJ2-6	TGCGCCAGCAGCCCGACTAGCGGGAGGCTTCTCCTCTGGGCTGGGGCCAACGTCCTGACTTTC	CASSPTSGRLLLWAGANVLTF
TRBD2	-	TRBV19	TRBJ2-5	TGTGCCAGTACTGCTCCCGGGACTAGCGGGAGATCTGAGACCCAGTACTTC	CASTAPGTSGRSETQYF
-	-	TRBV4-1	TRBJ1-2	TGCGCCAGCAGCCTCTCCCCTCTGGCCTATGGCTACACCTTC	CASSLSPLAYGYTF
TRBD2	-	TRBV6-5	TRBJ2-3	TGTGCCAGCAGTTCCCTAGCGGGAGGGGGCACAGATACGCAGTATTTT	CASSSLAGGGTDTQYF
-	-	TRBV10-3	TRBJ1-1	TGTGCCATCAGTGAGTCAGCAGGGCTCACTGAAGCTTTCTTT	CAISESAGLTEAFF
TRBD1	-	TRBV10-1	TRBJ1-2	TGCGCCAGCTCCCAGGGGGCGGACTATGGCTACACCTTC	CASSQGADYGYTF
-	-	TRBV9	TRBJ2-5	TGTGCCAGCAGCTCACTCGAAAAAGAGACCCAGTACTTC	CASSSLEKETQYF
-	-	TRBV9	TRBJ1-2	TGTGCCAGCAGCGGGAGTGGCTACACCTTC	CASSGSGYTF
-	once	TRBV5-1	TRBJ1-1	TGCGCCAGCAGCTCAGACCTACAGGGTTCTGAAGCTTTCTTT	CASSSDLQGSEAFF
TRBD1	-	TRBV30	TRBJ2-2	TGTGCCTGGAGTGCGGGGACAGGGCTTTACACCGGGGAGCTGTTTTTT	CAWSAGTGLYTGELFF
TRBD1	-	TRBV12-5	TRBJ1-2	TGTGCTAGTGGTTTACTGGGCCCACAGGGGGCGAGGTATGGCTACACCTTC	CASGLLGPQGARYGYTF
TRBD2	-	TRBV6-5	TRBJ2-7	TGTGCCAGCAGTTACTCGAGCGGGGGCGAGCAGTACTTC	CASSYSSGGEQYF
-	once	TRBV4-1	TRBJ1-4	TGCGCCAGCAGCCAAGAGGTTGTGGTTACACCCGGAAAGGGGGAAAAACTGTTTTTT	CASSQEVVVTPGKGEKLFF
TRBD2	once	TRBV15	TRBJ2-2	TGTGCCACCAGTACCCGGCGGGAGGGCGGGGAGCTGTTTTTT	CATSTRREGGELFF
TRBD1	-	TRBV6-1	TRBJ2-2	TGTGCCAGTCAGACAGGGGATAACACCGGGGAGCTGTTTTTT	CASQTGDNTGELFF
-	-	TRBV7-9	TRBJ2-5	TGTGCCAGCAGCTTAGGGAGGGTTCCGACAGAGACCCAGTACTTC	CASSLGRVPTETQYF
-	-	TRBV12-5	TRBJ1-1	TGTGCTAGTGCCCCCAGATCTTCAGGGGTAGGAGGAACCACTGAAGCTTTCTTT	CASAPRSSGVGGTTEAFF
-	-	TRBV19	TRBJ2-3	TGTGCCAGTACCCAACAGGGTTCCTTTACAGATACGCAGTATTTT	CASTQQGSFTDTQYF
-	-	TRBV7-9	TRBJ1-1	TGTGCCAGCAGCTTCCCAGACGTGACAGGTTCAGCTGAAGCTTTCTTT	CASSFPDVTGSAEAFF
TRBD1	-	TRBV9	TRBJ1-4	TGTGCCAGCAGCGTAGCACAGGGGGTTGGTGAAAAACTGTTTTTT	CASSVAQGVGEKLFF
-	few	TRBV25-1	TRBJ2-7	TGTGCCAGCAGTGCGACAGGGGAGGGGTTCTACGGGCAGTACTTC	CASSATGEGFYGQYF
TRBD1	-	TRBV15	TRBJ2-5	TGTGCCACCAGCACCTACGGGACAGGGGAATCAGAGACCCAGTACTTC	CATSTYGTGESETQYF
TRBD2	-	TRBV5-1	TRBJ2-3	TGCGCCAGCAGCTCACTAGCGGGGGGTGGGACAGATACGCAGTATTTT	CASSSLAGGGTDTQYF
TRBD2	-	TRBV5-1	TRBJ2-3	TGCGCCAGCAGCTCGCTCCTAGCGGGGCGCACAGATACGCAGTATTTT	CASSSLLAGRTDTQYF
-	-	TRBV5-4	TRBJ2-1	TGTGCCAGCAGCAGGTCAACTCCGGGACTCCGACTTTACAATGAGCAGTTCTTC	CASSRSTPGLRLYNEQFF